This T cell receptor (beta chain) was retrieved from a study of T cell responses to AZD1222 COVID-19 vaccine. Study context: Pooling of second doses given at about 4 or about 12 weeks was done.

Study-wide points: Spike-wide vaccine-associated CD4 TCRs dominated at 160-218 and 743-854. Clonal diversity was possibly underestimated, and white British individuals and females predominated among donors.

Profiled with immunoSEQ multiplex PCR; TCRdb holds only in-frame clones, not every one. This sample has tens of thousands of clones; roughly 94% occur once, and the top ten carry around 5%. Germline values: CDR1 LGHNA, CDR2 YNFKEQ. V dropped 10 bases and J dropped 0 bases, with 21 bases sitting between them. This CDR3 is built from 17 residues. On this clone: Its antigen is undetermined.

This receptor was identified in an adult in good health. Specimen: peripheral blood, collected on day 0 of AZD1222 vaccination. This chain uses TRBV4-2 with TRBJ2-2; possible D gene TRBD2, 6 bases. The CDR3 bases are TGTGCCACCGGGGGTGATTTGGCGGGGACGAACACCGGGGAGCTGTTTTTT. It encodes CATGGDLAGTNTGELFF.